This T cell receptor (beta chain) came from a study of control samples from healthy donors and cancer patients (dated by TCRdb to the early 2020s). On this clone itself: Its antigen remains unidentified. Base quality data are lacking; no much larger clone is found one base away.

From a lookup of the germline V gene, CDR1 and CDR2 are SGDLS and YYNGEE. The CDR3 starts with the cysteine, ends with the phenylalanine, and has 14 residues. The sequence is cut down to CDR3 DNA, 42 bases in frame from base 1. V is cut by 3 bases and J by 0 bases, and the space between the germline ends is 7 bases. The library was built by means of the immunoSEQ multiplex PCR assay. Imported from immuneACCESS, the table was reduced by TCRdb to in-frame sequences with V and J called. These copies leave out some clones; in studies compared against another copy, an unresolved V gene accounts for under half, and the cause of the remainder is not known. In all, the sample holds roughly 51,000 clones, and roughly 90% of those were seen once. The top ten hold approximately 1.4% of the sample.

The V and J segments used are TRBV9 and TRBJ1-3, with the D gene too uncertain to name. Specimen: PBMCs. The sequence derives from a middle-aged man with colorectal cancer. The nucleotides are TGTGCCAGCAGCGCCGATATCTCTGGAAACACCATATATTTT. This yields the protein CASSADISGNTIYF.